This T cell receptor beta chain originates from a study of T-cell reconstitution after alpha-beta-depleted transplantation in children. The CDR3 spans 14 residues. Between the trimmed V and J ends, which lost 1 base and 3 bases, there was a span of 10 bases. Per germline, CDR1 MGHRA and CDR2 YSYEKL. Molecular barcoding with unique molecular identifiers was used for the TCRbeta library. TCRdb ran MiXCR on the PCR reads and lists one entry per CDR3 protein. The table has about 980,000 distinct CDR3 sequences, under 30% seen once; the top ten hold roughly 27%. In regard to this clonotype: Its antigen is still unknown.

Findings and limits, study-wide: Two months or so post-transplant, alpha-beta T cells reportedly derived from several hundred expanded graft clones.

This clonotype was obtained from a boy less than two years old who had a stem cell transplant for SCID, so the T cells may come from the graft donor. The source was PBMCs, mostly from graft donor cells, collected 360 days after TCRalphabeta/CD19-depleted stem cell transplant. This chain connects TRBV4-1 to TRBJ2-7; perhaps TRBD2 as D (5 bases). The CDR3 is CASSQAPSFYEQYF. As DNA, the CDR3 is TGCGCCAGCAGCCAAGCGCCTAGCTTCTACGAGCAGTACTTC.